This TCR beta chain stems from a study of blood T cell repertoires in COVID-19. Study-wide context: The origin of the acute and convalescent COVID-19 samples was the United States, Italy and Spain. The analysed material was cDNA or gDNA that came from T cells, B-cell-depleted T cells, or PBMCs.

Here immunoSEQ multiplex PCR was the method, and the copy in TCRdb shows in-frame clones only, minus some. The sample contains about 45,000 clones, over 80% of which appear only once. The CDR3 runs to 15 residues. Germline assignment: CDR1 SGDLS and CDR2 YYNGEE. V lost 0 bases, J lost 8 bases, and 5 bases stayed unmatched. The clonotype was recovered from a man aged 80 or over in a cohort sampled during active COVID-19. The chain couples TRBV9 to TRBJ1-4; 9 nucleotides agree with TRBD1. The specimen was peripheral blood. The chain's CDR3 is CASSVGTGVGEKLFF. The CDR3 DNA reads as TGTGCCAGCAGCGTAGGGACAGGGGTCGGGGAAAAACTGTTTTTT.